One and the same sample provided the 14 T cell receptor beta chains below, sequenced in a study of blood T cells in healthy people across ages. For the second PCR, which ran for roughly 7 to 11 cycles, a sample-barcoded 5' primer and a J-beta primer mix were used. MiXCR, applied by TCRdb to the 5' RACE reads, yields one record per CDR3 protein. This sample yields about 570,000 distinct CDR3 sequences, of which about 27% are seen a single time; 3% to 4% belongs to the top ten. The data also belong to a second study, concerning T cells of mothers and their children.

Source material: blood. The source is a boy under 10 years old in good health.

In DNA, the CDR3 is TGTGCCACCAGCAGTGGTCCGTCGGGGTCAAACATTCAGTACTTC. The encoded protein is CATSSGPSGSNIQYF. V gene TRBV15 combines with J gene TRBJ2-4; D perhaps matches TRBD2 (5 bases). Germline V gene sequence: CDR1 LNHNV, CDR2 YYDKDF (reference sequence). The CDR3 contains 15 residues. Trimming left V 3 bases short and J 6 bases short, with 15 bases between.

This clonotype has more than one count but fewer than ten. The chain couples TRBV18 to TRBJ1-6, with TRBD1 as a possible D gene (5 bases). CDR1 KGHSH and CDR2 LQKENI come from the germline V gene. The CDR3 loop spans 17 amino acids. V was shortened by 2 bases and J by 9 bases, with 20 bases between the two germline ends. As DNA, the CDR3 is TGTGCCAGCTCACCATGGGGCGCCTTAAAGGAGGGTTCACCCCTCCACTTT. This sequence encodes CASSPWGALKEGSPLHF.

On this clonotype: Germline is not matched at one junction end, which may reflect a read error. J is TRBJ2-3 and V is TRBV18; D is possibly TRBD1 or TRBD2 (5 bases each). Germline CDR1 KGHSH, CDR2 LQKENI. This CDR3 spans 15 amino acids. The CDR3 coding sequence is TGTGCCAGCTCGCCACCGCAGGGACGCACAGATATGCAGTATTTT. Its protein is CASSPPQGRTDMQYF.

This chain joins TRBV5-1 and TRBJ1-4; TRBD1 matches 8 bases. Germline assignment: CDR1 SGHRS and CDR2 YFSETQ. The CDR3 spans 14 residues. J gave up 8 bases and V 4 bases, and 7 bases lay outside the gene matches. CDR3 in DNA: TGCGCCAGCAGCGGACAGGGTTTCGACGAAAAACTGTTTTTT. It codes for CASSGQGFDEKLFF.

The J gene is TRBJ2-1, the V gene TRBV20-1, with 10 nucleotides matching TRBD2. V lost 0 bases to trimming and J lost 4 bases; unmatched junction nucleotides: 3. The CDR3 is 15 amino acids. Germline values: CDR1 DFQATT, CDR2 SNEGSKA (reference sequence). The CDR3 reads CSARETSGMYNEQFF. The CDR3, as DNA: TGCAGTGCTAGAGAAACTAGCGGGATGTACAATGAGCAGTTCTTC.

A note on this clonotype: The junction does not match germline at one end; this may be a read error. The rearrangement joins TRBV30 to TRBJ2-1, with 8 bases fitting TRBD2. The germline V gene has CDR1 GTSNPN and CDR2 SVGIG (reference sequence). The CDR3 totals 11 residues. This CDR3 reads CAWSDGRALLF. Written as DNA, the CDR3 is TGTGCCTGGAGTGACGGGAGGGCCTTGCTCTTC.

The chain combines TRBV10-2 with TRBJ2-5; TRBD2 agrees at 8 bases. The closer fit of TRBJ2-1 to the DNA end suggests the J call may be wrong. Germline values: CDR1 WSHSY, CDR2 SAAADI. The CDR3 is made up of 14 amino acids. The CDR3 loop is CASSAGLARNEQFF. CDR3 nucleotides: TGCGCCAGCAGTGCCGGACTAGCTAGAAATGAGCAGTTCTTC.

The chain links TRBV20-1 to TRBJ2-4; TRBD1 might be the D (6 bases). Germline V gives CDR1 DFQATT, CDR2 SNEGSKA (reference sequence). CDR3 length: 15 amino acids. V lost 1 base and J lost 3, with 13 bases in between. CDR3 DNA sequence: TGCAGTGCTAGAGGGCTTTCAGGGGTCAAAAACATTCAGTACTTC. It yields the protein CSARGLSGVKNIQYF.

This chain uses TRBV12-3 or TRBV12-4 with TRBJ1-5; D remains unclear. V was trimmed by 3 bases and J by 6 bases, leaving 12 bases between them. The CDR3 sequence is 14 residues long. The chain's CDR3 is CASSLPGPGQPQHF. The CDR3 DNA sequence: TGTGCCAGCAGTTTGCCAGGCCCGGGTCAGCCCCAGCATTTT.

This clonotype was observed a few times. The V call is TRBV29-1, the J call TRBJ2-2, with D perhaps matching TRBD2 (5 bases). This CDR3 has 15 residues. CDR1 and CDR2 (germline): SQVTM, ANQGSEA. Trimming removed 7 bases at V and 1 base at J, with 16 bases between. Written as DNA, the CDR3 is TGCAGCGCTTCCGCGGGTTCCCTGAACACCGGGGAGCTGTTTTTT. Protein product: CSASAGSLNTGELFF.

This clonotype has a handful of counts. This rearrangement joins TRBV14 to TRBJ2-5; maybe TRBD2 (6 bases). TRBJ2-7 matches the DNA end more closely, so the J call is doubtful. Germline lookup yields CDR1 SGHDN and CDR2 FVKESK. The CDR3 covers 15 residues. CDR3: CASSEGSGPSYEQYF. The DNA of the CDR3 is TGTGCCAGCAGCGAAGGCAGCGGGCCATCCTACGAGCAGTACTTC.

This clonotype was seen more than once but under ten times. This chain connects TRBV4-2 to TRBJ2-5, with 9 bases that match TRBD2. The V segment lost 5 bases and the J segment 2 bases; nucleotides outside the gene matches: 3. Germline V lookup: CDR1 LGHNA, CDR2 YNFKEQ. The CDR3 is made up of 14 amino acids. CDR3 coding DNA: TGTGCCAGCAGCGGCAGCGGGGGGCAAGAGACCCAGTACTTC. Encoded protein: CASSGSGGQETQYF.

This clonotype appeared a single time. This sequence joins TRBV5-4 and TRBJ1-3; 7 positions match TRBD1. CDR1 and CDR2 (germline): SGHNT, YYREEE (reference sequence). V lost 0 bases to trimming and J lost 2 bases; unmatched junction nucleotides: 5. The CDR3 contains 16 residues. In nucleotides, the CDR3 is TGTGCCAGCAGCTTGGAACGACAGGGTGCTGGAAACACCATATATTTT. It codes for CASSLERQGAGNTIYF.

The chain joins TRBV20-1 to TRBJ2-2; no reliable D call. Looked up from germline, CDR1 is DFQATT and CDR2 is SNEGSKA (reference sequence). CDR3 length: 16 amino acids. V gave up 0 bases and J gave up 3 bases, with 14 bases separating them. The DNA of the CDR3 is TGCAGTGCTAGAGATCGGTCACGTCGGCACACCGGGGAGCTGTTTTTT. This encodes CSARDRSRRHTGELFF.